These T cell receptor beta chains were read from a single sample in a study of T cell responses to AZD1222 COVID-19 vaccine. This table comes from immunoSEQ multiplex PCR, and its TCRdb copy is limited to in-frame clones, with some not included. The sample lists about 150,000 clones, roughly nine tenths seen once, with about 1.5% in the top ten. The sequenced sample was peripheral blood, obtained on day 0 of AZD1222 vaccination. The receptor source for this set is an adult in good health. The CDR3 runs from the conserved cysteine through the conserved F or W. D genes are given only for firm matches.

>TRBD1|TRBJ1-2|TRBV6-6
TGTGCCAGCATTTCCTCCAGGGGGCGACCCAACTATGGCTACACCTTC
CASISSRGRPNYGYTF
>NA|TRBJ2-3|TRBV11-3
TGTGCCAGCAGCTTAGGACACTCAGGAGTCAGGGGAGATACGCAGTATTTT
CASSLGHSGVRGDTQYF
>NA|TRBJ2-7|TRBV9
TGTGCCAGCAGCGTAGGCCCAGGGCCTCGGGACGAGCAGTACTTC
CASSVGPGPRDEQYF
>TRBD2|TRBJ2-7|TRBV19
TGTGCCAGTAGTCCGAGGGGAGCTAGCGGGACCTACGAGCAGTACTTC
CASSPRGASGTYEQYF
>NA|TRBJ2-7|TRBV7-2
TGTGCCAGCAACATCAGGGGAGTCTCGGGCGAGCAGTACTTC
CASNIRGVSGEQYF
>TRBD1|TRBJ1-2|TRBV28
TGTGCCAGCAGACCGGACAGGAAAAACTATGGCTACACCTTC
CASRPDRKNYGYTF
>NA|TRBJ2-3|TRBV6-1
TGTGCCAGCAGTGAACCGGTTACAGATACGCAGTATTTT
CASSEPVTDTQYF
>NA|TRBJ1-1|TRBV5-4
TGTGCCAGCAGCTCCATGTCAGAGCCTGAAGCTTTCTTT
CASSSMSEPEAFF
>TRBD1|TRBJ1-2|TRBV6-6
TGTGCCAGCAGTTACCGGGACAGGGGACCTAACTATGGCTACACCTTC
CASSYRDRGPNYGYTF
>NA|TRBJ2-1|TRBV7-2
TGTGCCAGCAGCTTCCTCCCGTCGGGGGGCCGGAACAATGAGCAGTTCTTC
CASSFLPSGGRNNEQFF